The T cell receptor (beta chain) under discussion was sequenced for a study of blood T cell repertoires in COVID-19. Study-level information: PBMCs, B-cell-depleted T cells, or T cells were the source of the cDNA or gDNA that made up the material.

This clone was seen a handful of times. In germline, CDR1 is SGHRS, CDR2 YFSETQ. The CDR3 totals 13 residues. V shed 3 bases and J shed 8 bases, with 14 bases lying between them. The authors' processing: Amplification with reference gene primers provided the estimates of nucleated cell counts. The table came from immunoSEQ multiplex PCR; TCRdb's copy has only in-frame clones and leaves some out. V and J calls plus clone size are reproduced from that table; the DNA served to infer D and trimming. Here the sample spans over 150,000 clones, 70% to 85% being singletons. This receptor was obtained from a woman in her forties or fifties with acute or convalescent COVID-19. Sequencing was done on a sample of peripheral blood. The chain joins TRBV5-1 to TRBJ1-2; TRBD1 is a possible D gene (5 bases). The CDR3 here is CASSWEGTGGYTF. Written as DNA, the CDR3 is TGCGCCAGCAGCTGGGAGGGTACAGGAGGCTACACCTTC.